This record concerns one T cell receptor (beta chain) sequence. Profiled with immunoSEQ multiplex PCR; TCRdb holds only in-frame clones, not every one. Of a few hundred thousand clones listed, about 85% are singletons. This specimen belongs to a study of blood T cell repertoires in COVID-19. CDR1 and CDR2 from the germline V gene are LNHDA and SQIVND (reference sequence). The V and J ends lost 5 bases and 3 bases respectively, with 11 bases between them. CDR3 size: 13 residues. Sequences were obtained from peripheral blood. The chain employs TRBV19 and TRBJ2-7; D is undetermined. The source is a woman aged 18-30 years who had recovered from COVID-19. CDR3 nucleotide sequence: TGTGCCAGTAGTTTGCTCCTAGACTACGAGCAGTACTTC. Translated, it gives CASSLLLDYEQYF.